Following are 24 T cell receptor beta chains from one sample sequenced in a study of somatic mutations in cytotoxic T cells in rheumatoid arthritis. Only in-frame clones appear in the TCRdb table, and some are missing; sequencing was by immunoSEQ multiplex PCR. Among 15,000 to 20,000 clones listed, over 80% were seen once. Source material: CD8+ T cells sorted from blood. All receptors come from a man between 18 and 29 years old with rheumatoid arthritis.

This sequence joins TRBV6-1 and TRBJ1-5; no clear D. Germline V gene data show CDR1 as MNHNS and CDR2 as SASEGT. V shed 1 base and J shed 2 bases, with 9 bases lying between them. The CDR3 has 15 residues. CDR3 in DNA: TGTGCCAGCAGTGAAGAAATTACGGGCAATCAGCCCCAGCATTTT. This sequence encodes CASSEEITGNQPQHF.

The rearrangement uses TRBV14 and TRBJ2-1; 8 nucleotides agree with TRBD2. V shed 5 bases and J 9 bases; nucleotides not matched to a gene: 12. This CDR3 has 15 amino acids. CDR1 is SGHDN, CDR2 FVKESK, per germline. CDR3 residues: CASSSRGGLLSEQFF. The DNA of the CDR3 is TGTGCCAGCAGCTCTCGGGGGGGCCTTCTGAGTGAGCAGTTCTTC.

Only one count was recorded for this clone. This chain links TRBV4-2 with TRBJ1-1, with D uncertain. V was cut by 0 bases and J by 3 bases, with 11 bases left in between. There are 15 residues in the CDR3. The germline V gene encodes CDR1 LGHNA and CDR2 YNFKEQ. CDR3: CASSQEGTGYTEAFF. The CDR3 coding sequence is TGTGCCAGCAGCCAAGAAGGAACGGGGTACACTGAAGCTTTCTTT.

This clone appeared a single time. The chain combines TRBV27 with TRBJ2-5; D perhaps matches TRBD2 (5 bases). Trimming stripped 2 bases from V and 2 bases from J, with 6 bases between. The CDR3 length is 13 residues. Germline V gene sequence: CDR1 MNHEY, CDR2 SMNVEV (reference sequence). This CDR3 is CASSLTRQETQYF. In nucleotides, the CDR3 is TGTGCCAGCAGTTTAACTAGACAAGAGACCCAGTACTTC.

CDR3 in amino acids: CASSFRLTSGADNEQFF. For the CDR3, the DNA is TGCGCCAGCAGCTTCCGCTTGACTAGCGGGGCCGACAATGAGCAGTTCTTC. The chain uses TRBV4-1 and TRBJ2-1; 11 nucleotides align to TRBD2. With V trimmed by 5 bases and J by 5 bases, 11 bases remained unmatched. Looked up from germline, CDR1 is MGHRA and CDR2 is YSYEKL. The CDR3 totals 17 residues.

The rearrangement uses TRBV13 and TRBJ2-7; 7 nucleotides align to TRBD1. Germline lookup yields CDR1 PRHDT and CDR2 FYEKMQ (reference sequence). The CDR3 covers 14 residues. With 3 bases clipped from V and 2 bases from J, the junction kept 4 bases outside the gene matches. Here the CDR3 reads CASSLTGSTYEQYF. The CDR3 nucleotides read TGTGCCAGCAGCTTGACAGGGAGTACCTACGAGCAGTACTTC. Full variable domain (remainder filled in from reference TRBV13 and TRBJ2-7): AAGVIQSPRHLIKEKRETATLKCYPIPRHDTVYWYQQGPGQDPQFLISFYEKMQSDKGSIPDRFSAQQFSDYHSELNMSSLELGDSALYFCASSLTGSTYEQYFGPGTRLTVT.

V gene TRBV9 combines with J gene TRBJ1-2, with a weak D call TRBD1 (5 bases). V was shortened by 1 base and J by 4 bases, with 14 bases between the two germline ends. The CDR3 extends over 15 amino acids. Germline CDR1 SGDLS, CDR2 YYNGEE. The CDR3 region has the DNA TGTGCCAGCAGCGTATCTCCGGGACGTACCTATGGCTACACCTTC. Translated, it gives CASSVSPGRTYGYTF.

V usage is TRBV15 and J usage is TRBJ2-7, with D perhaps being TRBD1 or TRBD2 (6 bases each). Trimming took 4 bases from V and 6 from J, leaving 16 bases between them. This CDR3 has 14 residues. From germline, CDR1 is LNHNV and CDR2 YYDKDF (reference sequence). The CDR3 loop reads CATSIGRGLFEQYF. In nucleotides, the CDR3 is TGTGCCACCAGCATTGGCCGGGGGCTATTCGAGCAGTACTTC.

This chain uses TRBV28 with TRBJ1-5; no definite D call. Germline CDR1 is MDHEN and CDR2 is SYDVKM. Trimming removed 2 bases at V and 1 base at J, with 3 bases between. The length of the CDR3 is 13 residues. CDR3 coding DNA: TGTGCCAGCAGTTTAACGAGCAATCAGCCCCAGCATTTT. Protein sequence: CASSLTSNQPQHF. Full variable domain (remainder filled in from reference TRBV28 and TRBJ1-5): DVKVTQSSRYLVKRTGEKVFLECVQDMDHENMFWYRQDPGLGLRLIYFSYDVKMKEKGDIPEGYSVSREKKERFSLILESASTNQTSMYLCASSLTSNQPQHFGDGTRLSIL.

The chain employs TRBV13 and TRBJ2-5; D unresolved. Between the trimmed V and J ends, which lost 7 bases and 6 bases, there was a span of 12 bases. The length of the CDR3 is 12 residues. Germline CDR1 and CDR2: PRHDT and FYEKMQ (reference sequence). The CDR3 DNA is TGTGCCAGCATGGGGAAGTCGAAGACCCAGTACTTC. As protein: CASMGKSKTQYF.

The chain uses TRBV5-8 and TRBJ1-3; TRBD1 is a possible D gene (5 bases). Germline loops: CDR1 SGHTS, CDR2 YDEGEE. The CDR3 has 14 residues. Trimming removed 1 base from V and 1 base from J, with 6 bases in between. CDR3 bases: TGTGCCAGCAGCTTGTGGGGGTCTGGAAACACCATATATTTT. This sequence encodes CASSLWGSGNTIYF.

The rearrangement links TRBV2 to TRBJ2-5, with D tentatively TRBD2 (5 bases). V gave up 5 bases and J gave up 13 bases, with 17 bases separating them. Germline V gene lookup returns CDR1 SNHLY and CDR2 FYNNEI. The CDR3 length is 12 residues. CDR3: CASSIEDRGPYF. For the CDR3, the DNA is TGTGCCAGCAGTATTGAAGATCGAGGGCCGTACTTC.

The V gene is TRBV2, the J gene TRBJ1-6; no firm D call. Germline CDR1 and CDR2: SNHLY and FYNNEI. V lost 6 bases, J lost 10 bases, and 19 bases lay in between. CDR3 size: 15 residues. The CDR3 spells CASRDPLGLVSPLHF. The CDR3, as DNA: TGTGCCAGCAGGGATCCTCTGGGCCTTGTGTCACCCCTCCACTTT.

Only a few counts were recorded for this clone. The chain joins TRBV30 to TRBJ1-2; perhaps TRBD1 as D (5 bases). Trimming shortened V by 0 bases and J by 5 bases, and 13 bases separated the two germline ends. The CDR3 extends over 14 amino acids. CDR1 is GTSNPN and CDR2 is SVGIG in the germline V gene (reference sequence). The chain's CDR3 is CAWSVRGILYGYTF. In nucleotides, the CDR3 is TGTGCCTGGAGTGTACGGGGGATTTTGTATGGCTACACCTTC. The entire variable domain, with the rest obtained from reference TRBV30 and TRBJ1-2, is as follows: SQTIHQWPATLVQPVGSPLSLECTVEGTSNPNLYWYRQAAGRGLQLLFYSVGIGQISSEVPQNLSASRPQDRQFILSSKKLLLSDSGFYLCAWSVRGILYGYTFGSGTRLTVV.

CDR3 DNA sequence: TGTGCCAGCAGCGTCTCTAGCGGGGGGAACACCGGGGAGCTGTTTTTT. Residues: CASSVSSGGNTGELFF. The genes are TRBV9 and TRBJ2-2, with 10 nucleotides matching TRBD2. The CDR3 is 16 residues long. V gave up 2 bases and J gave up 1 base; unmatched junction bases: 2. Germline V gives CDR1 SGDLS, CDR2 YYNGEE.

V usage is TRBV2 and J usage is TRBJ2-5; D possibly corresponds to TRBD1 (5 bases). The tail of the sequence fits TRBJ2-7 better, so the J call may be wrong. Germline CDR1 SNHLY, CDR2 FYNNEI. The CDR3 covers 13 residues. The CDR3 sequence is CASNRQFSYEQYF. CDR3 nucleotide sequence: TGTGCCAGCAACCGACAGTTTTCCTACGAGCAGTACTTC.

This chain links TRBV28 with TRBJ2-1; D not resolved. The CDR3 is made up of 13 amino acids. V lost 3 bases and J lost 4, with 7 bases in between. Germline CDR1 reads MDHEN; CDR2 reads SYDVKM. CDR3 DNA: TGTGCCAGCAGTTTTTCGCGTTACAATGAGCAGTTCTTC. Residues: CASSFSRYNEQFF.

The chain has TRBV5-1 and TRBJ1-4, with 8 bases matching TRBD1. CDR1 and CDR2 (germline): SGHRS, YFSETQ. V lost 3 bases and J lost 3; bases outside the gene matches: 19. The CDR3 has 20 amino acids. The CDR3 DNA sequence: TGCGCCAGCAGCTCTAACCCGGACAGGGATATGGCCCAAGCTAATGAAAAACTGTTTTTT. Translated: CASSSNPDRDMAQANEKLFF.

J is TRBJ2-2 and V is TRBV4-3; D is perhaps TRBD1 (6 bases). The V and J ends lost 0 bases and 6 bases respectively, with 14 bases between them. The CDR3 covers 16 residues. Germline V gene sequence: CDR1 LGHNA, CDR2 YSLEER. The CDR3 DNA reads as TGCGCCAGCAGCCAAGATACGAGCAGGGGCCCCGGGGAGCTGTTTTTT. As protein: CASSQDTSRGPGELFF.

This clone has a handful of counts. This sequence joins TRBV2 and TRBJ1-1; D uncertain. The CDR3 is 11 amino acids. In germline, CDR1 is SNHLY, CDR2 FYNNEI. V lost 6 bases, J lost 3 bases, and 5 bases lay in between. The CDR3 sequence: CASRTHTEAFF. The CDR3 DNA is TGTGCCAGCAGAACTCACACTGAAGCTTTCTTT.

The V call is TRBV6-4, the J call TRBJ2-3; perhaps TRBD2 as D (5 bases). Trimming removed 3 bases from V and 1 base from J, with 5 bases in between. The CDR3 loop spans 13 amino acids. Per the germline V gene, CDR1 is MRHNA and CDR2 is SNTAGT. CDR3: CASSEAGTDTQYF. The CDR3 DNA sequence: TGTGCCAGCAGTGAAGCGGGCACAGATACGCAGTATTTT.

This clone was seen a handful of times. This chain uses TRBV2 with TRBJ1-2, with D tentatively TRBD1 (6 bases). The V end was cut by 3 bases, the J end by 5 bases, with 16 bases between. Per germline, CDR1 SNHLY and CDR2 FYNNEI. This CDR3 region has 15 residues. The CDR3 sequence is CASSDPLGGGYGYTF. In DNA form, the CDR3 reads TGTGCCAGCAGTGACCCCCTTGGAGGGGGATATGGCTACACCTTC. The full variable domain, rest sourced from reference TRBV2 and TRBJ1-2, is EPEVTQTPSHQVTQMGQEVILRCVPISNHLYFYWYRQILGQKVEFLVSFYNNEISEKSEIFDDQFSVERPDGSNFTLKIRSTKLEDSAMYFCASSDPLGGGYGYTFGSGTRLTVV.

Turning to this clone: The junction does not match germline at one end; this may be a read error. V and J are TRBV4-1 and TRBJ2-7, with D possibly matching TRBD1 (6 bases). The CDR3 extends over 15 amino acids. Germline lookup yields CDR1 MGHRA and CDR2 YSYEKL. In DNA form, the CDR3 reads TGCGCCAACAGCCAAGTTCACAGGGCGGCCTACGAGCAGTACTTC. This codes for CANSQVHRAAYEQYF.

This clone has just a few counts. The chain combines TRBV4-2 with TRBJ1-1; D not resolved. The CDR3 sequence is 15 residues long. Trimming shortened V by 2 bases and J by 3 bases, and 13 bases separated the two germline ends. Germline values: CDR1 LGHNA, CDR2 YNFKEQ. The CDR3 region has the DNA TGTGCCAGCAGCCAAATGGGATCTGGCTACACTGAAGCTTTCTTT. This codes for CASSQMGSGYTEAFF.